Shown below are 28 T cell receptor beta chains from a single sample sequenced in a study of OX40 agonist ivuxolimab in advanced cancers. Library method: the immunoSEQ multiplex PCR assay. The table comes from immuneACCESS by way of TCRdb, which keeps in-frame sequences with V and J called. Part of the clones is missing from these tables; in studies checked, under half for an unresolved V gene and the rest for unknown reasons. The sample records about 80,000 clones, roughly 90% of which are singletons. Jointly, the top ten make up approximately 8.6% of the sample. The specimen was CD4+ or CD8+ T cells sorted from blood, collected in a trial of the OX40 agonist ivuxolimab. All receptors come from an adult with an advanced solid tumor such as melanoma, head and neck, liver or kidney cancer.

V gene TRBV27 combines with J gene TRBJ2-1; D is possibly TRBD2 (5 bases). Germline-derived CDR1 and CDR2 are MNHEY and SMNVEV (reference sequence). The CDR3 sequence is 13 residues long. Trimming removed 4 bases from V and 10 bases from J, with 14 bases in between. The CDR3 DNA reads TGTGCCAGCAGTTCCCTCCCTCTAGCCGAGCAGTTCTTC. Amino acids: CASSSLPLAEQFF.

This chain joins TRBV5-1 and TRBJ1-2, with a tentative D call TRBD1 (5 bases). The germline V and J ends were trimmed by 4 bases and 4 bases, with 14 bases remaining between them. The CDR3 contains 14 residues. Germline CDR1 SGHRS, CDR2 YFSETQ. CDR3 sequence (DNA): TGCGCCAGCAGCCACATGGACACAACCTATGGCTACACCTTC. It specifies CASSHMDTTYGYTF.

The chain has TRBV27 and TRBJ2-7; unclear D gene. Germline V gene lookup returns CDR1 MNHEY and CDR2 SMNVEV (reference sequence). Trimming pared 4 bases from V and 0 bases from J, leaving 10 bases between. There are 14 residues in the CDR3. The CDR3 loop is CASSSARYSYEQYF. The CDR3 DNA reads TGTGCCAGCAGTTCCGCCAGGTACTCCTACGAGCAGTACTTC.

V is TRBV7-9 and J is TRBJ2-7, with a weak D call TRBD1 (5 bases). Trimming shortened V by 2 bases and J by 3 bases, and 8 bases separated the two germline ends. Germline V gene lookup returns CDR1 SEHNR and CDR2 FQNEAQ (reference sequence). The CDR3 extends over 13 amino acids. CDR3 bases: TGTGCCAGCAGCTTACAGGGATTCTACGAGCAGTACTTC. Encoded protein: CASSLQGFYEQYF. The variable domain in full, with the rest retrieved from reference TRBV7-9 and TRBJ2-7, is DTGVSQNPRHKITKRGQNVTFRCDPISEHNRLYWYRQTLGQGPEFLTYFQNEAQLEKSRLLSDRFSAERPKGSFSTLEIQRTEQGDSAMYLCASSLQGFYEQYFGPGTRLTVT.

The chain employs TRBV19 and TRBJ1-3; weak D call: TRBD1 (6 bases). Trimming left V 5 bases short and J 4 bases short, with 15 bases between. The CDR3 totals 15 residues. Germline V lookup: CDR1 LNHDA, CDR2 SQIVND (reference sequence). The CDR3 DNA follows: TGTGCCAGTAGTCAAGGGACAAGCCCGGGAAACACCATATATTTT. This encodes CASSQGTSPGNTIYF.

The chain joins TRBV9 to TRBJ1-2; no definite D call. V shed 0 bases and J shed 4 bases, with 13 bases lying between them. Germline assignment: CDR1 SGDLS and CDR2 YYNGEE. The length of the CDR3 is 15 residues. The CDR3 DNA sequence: TGTGCCAGCAGCGTAGACACATCGGAGTTCTATGGCTACACCTTC. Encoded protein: CASSVDTSEFYGYTF.

The CDR3 is CASGLGYSVGYTF. CDR3 DNA sequence: TGTGCTAGTGGTTTGGGCTATTCGGTTGGCTACACCTTC. This chain links TRBV12-5 with TRBJ1-2; D unclear. The CDR3 loop spans 13 amino acids. Germline V gene sequence: CDR1 LGHNT, CDR2 FRNRAP. Trimming cost V 1 base and J 7 bases, with 10 bases left between them.

The CDR3, as DNA: TGTGCCAGTAGTCCGGGACCACCATACGAGCAGTACTTC. Amino acid sequence: CASSPGPPYEQYF. V gene TRBV19 combines with J gene TRBJ2-7; D tentatively fits TRBD1 or TRBD2 (5 bases each). There are 13 residues in the CDR3. Germline CDR1 reads LNHDA; CDR2 reads SQIVND (reference sequence). The ends were cut back, 5 bases at V and 4 bases at J, with 12 bases in the middle.

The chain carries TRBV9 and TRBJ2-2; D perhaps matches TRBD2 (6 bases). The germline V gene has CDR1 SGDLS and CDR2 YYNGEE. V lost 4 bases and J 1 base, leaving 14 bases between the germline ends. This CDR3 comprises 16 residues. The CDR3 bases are TGTGCCAGCAGCTCACATAGCGGTTTGAACACCGGGGAGCTGTTTTTT. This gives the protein CASSSHSGLNTGELFF.

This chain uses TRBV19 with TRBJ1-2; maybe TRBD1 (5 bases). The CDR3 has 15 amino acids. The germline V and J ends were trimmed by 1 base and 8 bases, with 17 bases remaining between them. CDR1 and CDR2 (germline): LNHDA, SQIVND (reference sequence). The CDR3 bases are TGTGCCAGTAGTATAGGGCAGGGCTTTCGTGGCGGCTACACCTTC. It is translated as CASSIGQGFRGGYTF.

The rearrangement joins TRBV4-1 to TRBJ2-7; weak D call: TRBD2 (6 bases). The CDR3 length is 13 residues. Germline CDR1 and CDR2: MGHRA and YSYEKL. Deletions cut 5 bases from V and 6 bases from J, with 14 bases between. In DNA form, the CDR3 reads TGCGCCAGCAGCTTCCCCTCCGGGGGCGAGCAGTACTTC. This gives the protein CASSFPSGGEQYF.

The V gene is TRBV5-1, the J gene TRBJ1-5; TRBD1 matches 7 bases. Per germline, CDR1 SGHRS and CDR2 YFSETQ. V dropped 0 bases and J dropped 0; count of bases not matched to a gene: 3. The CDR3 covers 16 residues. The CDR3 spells CASSLVGGNSNQPQHF. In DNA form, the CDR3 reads TGCGCCAGCAGCTTGGTAGGGGGCAATAGCAATCAGCCCCAGCATTTT. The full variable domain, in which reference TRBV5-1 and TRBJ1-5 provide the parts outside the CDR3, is KAGVTQTPRYLIKTRGQQVTLSCSPISGHRSVSWYQQTPGQGLQFLFEYFSETQRNKGNFPGRFSGRQFSNSRSEMNVSTLELGDSALYLCASSLVGGNSNQPQHFGDGTRLSIL.

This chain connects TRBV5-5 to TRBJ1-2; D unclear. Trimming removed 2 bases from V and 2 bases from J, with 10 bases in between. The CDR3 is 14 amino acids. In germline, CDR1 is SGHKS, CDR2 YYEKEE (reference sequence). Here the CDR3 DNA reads TGTGCCAGCAGCTTAGCGGGGTGGAACTATGGCTACACCTTC. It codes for CASSLAGWNYGYTF.

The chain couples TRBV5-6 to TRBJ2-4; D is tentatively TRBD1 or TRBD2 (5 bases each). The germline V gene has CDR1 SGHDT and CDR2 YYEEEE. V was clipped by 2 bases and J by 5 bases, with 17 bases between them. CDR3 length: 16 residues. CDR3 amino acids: CASSFGASGVENIQYF. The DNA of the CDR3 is TGTGCCAGCAGCTTTGGGGCGTCCGGGGTAGAAAACATTCAGTACTTC.

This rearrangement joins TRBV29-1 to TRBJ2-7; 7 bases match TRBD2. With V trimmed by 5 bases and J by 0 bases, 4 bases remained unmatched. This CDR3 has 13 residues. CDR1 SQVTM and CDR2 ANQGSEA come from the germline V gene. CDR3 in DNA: TGCAGCGTTCTGGCGGGGGACTCCTACGAGCAGTACTTC. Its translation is CSVLAGDSYEQYF.

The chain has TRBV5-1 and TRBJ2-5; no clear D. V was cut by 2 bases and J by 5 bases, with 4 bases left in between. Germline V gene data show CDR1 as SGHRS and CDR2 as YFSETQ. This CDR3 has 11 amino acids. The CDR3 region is CASSFTETQYF. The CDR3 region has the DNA TGCGCCAGCAGCTTCACGGAGACCCAGTACTTC.

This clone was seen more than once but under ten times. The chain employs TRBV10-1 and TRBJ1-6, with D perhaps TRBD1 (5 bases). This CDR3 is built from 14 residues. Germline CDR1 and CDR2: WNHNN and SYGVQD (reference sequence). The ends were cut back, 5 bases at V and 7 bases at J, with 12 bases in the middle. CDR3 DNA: TGCGCCAGCAGTCCATTCGGGGCGAATTCACCCCTCCACTTT. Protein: CASSPFGANSPLHF.

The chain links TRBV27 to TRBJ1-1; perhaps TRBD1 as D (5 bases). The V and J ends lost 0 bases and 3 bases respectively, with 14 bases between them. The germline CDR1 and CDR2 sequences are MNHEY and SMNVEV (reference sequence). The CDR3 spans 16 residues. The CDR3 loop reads CASSLSSGRWDTEAFF. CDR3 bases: TGTGCCAGCAGTTTATCGTCAGGGAGATGGGACACTGAAGCTTTCTTT.

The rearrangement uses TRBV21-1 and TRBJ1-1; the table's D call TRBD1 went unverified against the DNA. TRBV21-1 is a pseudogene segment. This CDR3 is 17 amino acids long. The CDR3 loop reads CASTPQGTGGANTEAFF. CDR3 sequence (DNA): TGTGCCAGCACCCCTCAGGGGACAGGGGGCGCGAACACTGAAGCTTTCTTT.

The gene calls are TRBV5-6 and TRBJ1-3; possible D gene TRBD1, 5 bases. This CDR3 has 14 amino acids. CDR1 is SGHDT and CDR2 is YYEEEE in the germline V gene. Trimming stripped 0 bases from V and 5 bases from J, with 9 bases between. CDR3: CASSLGAGRNTIYF. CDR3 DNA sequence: TGTGCCAGCAGCTTGGGGGCAGGGAGAAACACCATATATTTT.

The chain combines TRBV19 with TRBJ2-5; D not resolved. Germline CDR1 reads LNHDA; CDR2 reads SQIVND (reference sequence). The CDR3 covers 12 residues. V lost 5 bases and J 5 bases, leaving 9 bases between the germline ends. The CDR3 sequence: CASSPVGETQYF. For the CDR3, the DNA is TGTGCCAGTAGTCCGGTGGGGGAGACCCAGTACTTC.

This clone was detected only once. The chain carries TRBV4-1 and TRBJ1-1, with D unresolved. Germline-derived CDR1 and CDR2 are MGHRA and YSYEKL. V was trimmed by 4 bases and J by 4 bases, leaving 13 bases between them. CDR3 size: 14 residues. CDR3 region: CASSRSNGGTEAFF. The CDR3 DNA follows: TGCGCCAGCAGCCGTTCGAATGGCGGCACTGAAGCTTTCTTT.

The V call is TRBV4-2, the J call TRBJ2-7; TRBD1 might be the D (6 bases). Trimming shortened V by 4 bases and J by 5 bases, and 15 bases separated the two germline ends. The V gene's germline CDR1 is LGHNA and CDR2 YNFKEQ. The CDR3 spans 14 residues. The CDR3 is CASSPLGQGHEQYF. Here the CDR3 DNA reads TGTGCCAGCAGCCCACTGGGACAAGGGCACGAGCAGTACTTC.

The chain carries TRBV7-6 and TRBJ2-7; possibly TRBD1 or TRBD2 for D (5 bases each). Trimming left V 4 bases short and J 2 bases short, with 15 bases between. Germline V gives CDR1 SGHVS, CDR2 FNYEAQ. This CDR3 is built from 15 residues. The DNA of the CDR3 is TGTGCCAGCAGCTACCACCGGGACGGAACCTACGAGCAGTACTTC. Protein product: CASSYHRDGTYEQYF. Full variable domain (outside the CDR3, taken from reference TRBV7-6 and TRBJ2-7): GAGVSQSPRYKVTKRGQDVALRCDPISGHVSLYWYRQALGQGPEFLTYFNYEAQQDKSGLPNDRFSAERPEGSISTLTIQRTEQRDSAMYRCASSYHRDGTYEQYFGPGTRLTVT.

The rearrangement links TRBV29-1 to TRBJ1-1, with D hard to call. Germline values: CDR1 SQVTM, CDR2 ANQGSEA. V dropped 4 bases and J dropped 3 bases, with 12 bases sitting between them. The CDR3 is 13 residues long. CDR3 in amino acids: CSVVAGWDTEAFF. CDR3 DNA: TGCAGCGTTGTTGCGGGGTGGGACACTGAAGCTTTCTTT.

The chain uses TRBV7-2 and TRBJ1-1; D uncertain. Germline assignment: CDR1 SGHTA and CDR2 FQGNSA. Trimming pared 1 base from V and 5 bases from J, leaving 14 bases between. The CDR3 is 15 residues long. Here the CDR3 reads CASSLGVLLGTEAFF. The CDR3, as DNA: TGTGCCAGCAGCTTAGGGGTCCTGTTAGGTACTGAAGCTTTCTTT.

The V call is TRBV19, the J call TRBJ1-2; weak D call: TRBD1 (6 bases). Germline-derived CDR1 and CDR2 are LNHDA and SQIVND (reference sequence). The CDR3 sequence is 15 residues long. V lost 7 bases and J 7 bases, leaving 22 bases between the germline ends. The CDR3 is CASTPPGGRVSGYTF. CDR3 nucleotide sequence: TGTGCCAGTACTCCCCCCGGGGGGCGCGTTAGTGGCTACACCTTC.

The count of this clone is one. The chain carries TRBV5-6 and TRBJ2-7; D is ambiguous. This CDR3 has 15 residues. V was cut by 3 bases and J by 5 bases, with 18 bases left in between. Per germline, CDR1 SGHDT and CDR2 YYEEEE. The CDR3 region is CASSSWVLPLDEQYF. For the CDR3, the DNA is TGTGCCAGCAGCTCGTGGGTCCTCCCACTGGACGAGCAGTACTTC.